Sequencing of this T cell receptor (beta chain) was carried out in a study of blood T cell repertoires in COVID-19. Study-wide background: There were acute and convalescent COVID-19 samples, and they came from the United States, Italy and Spain.

From germline, CDR1 is LGHDT and CDR2 YNNKEL (reference sequence). CDR3 size: 16 residues. Trimming cost V 1 base and J 10 bases, with 20 bases left between them. Per the authors' pipeline: How many nucleated cells were present was estimated from reference gene primer amplification. Only in-frame clones appear in the TCRdb table, and some are missing; sequencing was by immunoSEQ multiplex PCR. Clonal size and the V and J genes are those of that table, whereas D and trimming came from the DNA. The sample carries approximately 150,000 clones, around 79% recorded once. Sequenced input: peripheral blood. The TCR originated in a man aged 50-60 years with active or convalescent COVID-19. The chain couples TRBV3-1 (or the pseudogene TRBV3-2) to TRBJ2-1; maybe TRBD2 (6 bases). CDR3 in amino acids: CASSQAPRGSLGEQFF. CDR3 nucleotide sequence: TGTGCCAGCAGCCAAGCCCCCCGGGGGAGTTTAGGGGAGCAGTTCTTC.